Shown below are 20 T cell receptor delta chains from a single sample sequenced in a study of delta chains in infants with herpesvirus infections. Reverse transcription of PBMC RNA used primers specific for the gamma and delta chains. TCRdb applied CATT to the RT-PCR reads for clone calling. The sample consists of roughly 800 delta-chain clones, around 16% of them appearing once. The sequences come from peripheral blood, collected at time point 1 of longitudinal follow-up. The receptors here all came from a human donor who was a Ugandan infant, either HIV-exposed or HIV-unexposed (not recorded which).

This clone occurred a few times. This likely traces to a read error, being one base from a far larger clone. Here the CDR3 reads CASCLPLGIRTTGGLTAQLFF. The DNA for the CDR3 is TGTGCCTCTTGCCTTCCTTTGGGGATACGCACGACGGGGGGTTTGACAGCACAACTCTTCTTT. V and J are TRDV3 and TRDJ2, with 9 bases that match TRDD3. V trimming: 4 bases; J trimming: 1 base; junction bases outside the gene matches: 25. CDR3 length equals 21 residues. Germline values: CDR1 TVYSNPD, CDR2 GDNSRS (reference sequence).

The sample holds a few counts of this clone. Within the sample, other DNA sequences also encode this same CDR3. This sequence joins TRDV2 and TRDJ3; 9 nucleotides agree with TRDD3. As TCRdb names no J gene, one was assigned here on the basis of a DNA match to germline. The CDR3 runs to 18 residues. J lost 0 bases, V lost 1 base, and 3 bases had no gene match. The germline V gene encodes CDR1 GEAIGNYY and CDR2 EKD. DNA for the CDR3: TGTGCCTGTGACACGGGGGGATACAGCTCCTGGGACACCCGACAGATGTTTTTC. Translated: CACDTGGYSSWDTRQMFF.

For this clone: A read error is likely here: a far larger clone is one base away. This rearrangement joins TRDV2 to TRDJ2; 10 bases agree with TRDD3. The J gene is absent in TCRdb and was assigned here via DNA matching to germline. The CDR3 length is 15 residues. CDR1 GEAIGNYY and CDR2 EKD come from the germline V gene. The CDR3 reads CACDVLGDLIAQLFF. The CDR3 nucleotides are TGTGCCTGTGACGTACTGGGGGATTTGATAGCACAACTCTTCTTT.

A word on this clone: Only one base separates this from a far larger clonotype, so it likely reflects a read error. CDR3 sequence: CACDTGTWGYLWSSWDTRQMFF. CDR3 nucleotide sequence: TGTGCCTGTGACACCGGTACTTGGGGATACTTATGGAGCTCCTGGGACACCCGACAGATGTTTTTC. V and J are TRDV2 and TRDJ3; 8 nucleotides match TRDD3. The J gene was missing in TCRdb and was found by matching the end of the DNA to germline. Germline V CDR1 and CDR2: GEAIGNYY, EKD. V lost 0 bases to trimming and J lost 0 bases; unmatched junction nucleotides: 15. This CDR3 region has 22 residues.

A word on this clone: A clone one base away is much larger, so this may be a read error. This CDR3 is CALGEFTGDTLYTNKLIF. Written as DNA, the CDR3 is TGTGCTCTTGGGGAATTCACGGGGGATACCCTGTACACCAATAAACTCATCTTT. J is TRDJ2 and V is TRDV1, with 9 bases matching TRDD3. The assigned J gene may be wrong: the sequence end matches TRDJ1 better. This CDR3 has 18 residues. Germline CDR1 reads TSWWSYY; CDR2 reads QGS.

A note on this clone: A read error is the likely source, as a far larger clone sits one nucleotide away. The rearrangement joins TRDV2 to TRDJ3; D unresolved. TCRdb lists no J gene, so it was determined here by aligning the DNA to germline. The germline gives CDR1 GEAIGNYY, CDR2 EKD. This CDR3 is built from 17 residues. Here the CDR3 reads CARDPPTDTWDTRQMFF. The CDR3, as DNA: TGTGCCCGTGACCCACCGACTGACACCTGGGACACCCGACAGATGTTTTTC.

Points on this clone: With a far larger clone one base away, a read error is the likely cause. The chain couples TRDV2 to TRDJ1; TRDD3 matches 13 bases. As TCRdb names no J gene, one was assigned here on the basis of a DNA match to germline. This CDR3 contains 16 residues. Germline V gene data show CDR1 as GEAIGNYY and CDR2 as EKD. Losses at the gene ends were 1 base for V and 8 bases for J; bases not matched to a gene: 9. CDR3 protein: CACDTKTGGYAGKLIF. The CDR3 nucleotides are TGTGCCTGTGACACGAAGACTGGGGGATACGCGGGAAAACTCATCTTT.

The chain joins TRDV2 to TRDJ3, with 7 nucleotides matching TRDD3. The J gene was not available in TCRdb and was assigned here by matching the DNA to germline segments. This CDR3 contains 18 residues. Losses at the gene ends were 2 bases for V and 0 bases for J; bases not matched to a gene: 6. CDR1 is GEAIGNYY and CDR2 is EKD in the germline V gene. CDR3 loop: CACDNAGGLSWDTRQMFF. The CDR3 region has the DNA TGTGCCTGTGACAACGCTGGGGGCCTCTCCTGGGACACCCGACAGATGTTTTTC.

This clone was recorded a few times. The V and J genes are TRDV2 and TRDJ3, with D hard to call. Trimming cost V 5 bases and J 0 bases, with 13 bases left between them. CDR3 length: 17 residues. Germline V gene data show CDR1 as GEAIGNYY and CDR2 as EKD. The CDR3 reads CACASYRSSWDTRQMFF. CDR3 sequence (DNA): TGTGCCTGTGCCTCGTACCGAAGCTCCTGGGACACCCGACAGATGTTTTTC.

By sample share, this clone is large. In the same sample, other DNA sequences code for this CDR3. The chain recombines TRDV3 with TRDJ1; 11 bases are a match to TRDD3. This CDR3 has 16 amino acids. Germline CDR1 and CDR2: TVYSNPD and GDNSRS (reference sequence). Unmatched junction bases numbered 14, after V lost 3 bases and J lost 5 bases. The CDR3 protein is CALPVSGGYAEDKLIF. The CDR3, as DNA: TGTGCCTTGCCCGTAAGTGGGGGATACGCGGAGGATAAACTCATCTTT.

Worth noting for this clone: A read error may be the cause here, since a much bigger clone is one base away. This chain links TRDV3 with TRDJ1; the match to TRDD3 covers 9 bases. V lost 2 bases and J lost 2; bases outside the gene matches: 21. The germline V gene has CDR1 TVYSNPD and CDR2 GDNSRS (reference sequence). The CDR3 has 19 amino acids. In nucleotides, the CDR3 is TGTGCCTTTTGGCGGGATCTTCTAGCACTGGGGGACGAGACCGATAAACTCATCTTT. Protein product: CAFWRDLLALGDETDKLIF.

The sample holds one count of this clone. A much larger clone differs by one base, so this may be a read error. CDR3 coding DNA: TGTGCTGTGTTAAGTAGGCCGACCGGAGTAACCGATAAACTTATCTTT. Its translation is CAVLSRPTGVTDKLIF. Here the J gene is TRDJ1 and the V gene is not called; the table's D gene call, TRDD3, was not cross checked with the DNA. The CDR3 consists of 16 residues.

In its sample, this clone ranks as large (0.1 to 1%). Other DNA sequences in the sample encode the same CDR3. CDR3 bases: TGTGCTCTTGGGGAAGGGGGCTTCCTGACCTGGGGATACCAGGAGTACACCGATAAACTCATCTTT. Amino acid sequence: CALGEGGFLTWGYQEYTDKLIF. The chain carries TRDV1 and TRDJ1; 8 bases fit TRDD3. Germline CDR1 TSWWSYY, CDR2 QGS. The CDR3 covers 22 residues. The V segment lost 2 bases and the J segment 0 bases; nucleotides outside the gene matches: 23.

This clone came up a few times. The rearrangement links TRDV1 to TRDJ1; D is unresolved. V was clipped by 0 bases and J by 0 bases, with 14 bases between them. The CDR3 covers 17 residues. The V gene's germline CDR1 is TSWWSYY and CDR2 QGS. The DNA of the CDR3 is TGTGCTCTTGGGGAACTCAATCTACTTTCGTACACCGATAAACTCATCTTT. Protein product: CALGELNLLSYTDKLIF.

Details on this clone: A much larger clone differs by one base, so this may be a read error. The V segment is TRDV2, and no J call was made; whether TRDD3, the table's D call, matches the DNA was not checked. CDR3 size: 21 residues. Germline loops: CDR1 GEAIGNYY, CDR2 EKD. DNA of the CDR3: TGTGCCTGTGATTTCGTACTGGGGGATCTATCCAGCTCCTGGGACACCCGACAGATATTTTTC. This codes for CACDFVLGDLSSSWDTRQIFF.

As regards this clone: The likely explanation is a read error, given a far larger clone one base away. The V and J genes are TRDV2 and TRDJ3, with TRDD3 matching 7 bases. There are 17 residues in the CDR3. The germline CDR1 and CDR2 sequences are GEAIGNYY and EKD. The CDR3, as DNA: TGTGCCTGTGACACCGCTGGGGGCTCCTGGAACACCCGACAGATGTTTTTC. The encoded protein is CACDTAGGSWNTRQMFF.

Notes on this clone: Only one base separates this from a far larger clonotype, so it likely reflects a read error. This chain joins TRDV1 and TRDJ1; the match to TRDD3 covers 9 bases. The CDR3 totals 15 residues. Germline CDR1 and CDR2: TSWWSYY and QGS. Here the CDR3 DNA reads TGTGCTCTTGGGGAATACGGGGGATACACGGATAAACTCATCTTT. It specifies CALGEYGGYTDKLIF.

Judged by abundance, this clone is medium-sized. This may come from a read error, since a much larger clone is one base off. This chain joins TRDV2 and TRDJ2, with 9 bases fitting TRDD3. J lost 1 base, V lost 2 bases, and 1 base had no gene match. Germline values: CDR1 GEAIGNYY, CDR2 EKD. This CDR3 contains 15 residues. The CDR3 coding sequence is TGTGCCTGTGACATACTGGGGGATTTGACAGCACAACTCTTCTTT. Protein: CACDILGDLTAQLFF.

On this clone itself: A much larger clone is a single base away; this may be a read error. The chain has TRDV2 and TRDJ3, with 11 nucleotides matching TRDD3. Germline V gene sequence: CDR1 GEAIGNYY, CDR2 EKD. This CDR3 contains 22 residues. CDR3 sequence (DNA): TGTGCCAGTGACACCCCCCCAGTACTGGGGGATATCGCCCCCTGGGACACCCGACAGATGTTTTTC. It yields the protein CASDTPPVLGDIAPWDTRQMFF.

This clone ranks as large. The chain links TRDV3 to TRDJ1, with a possible D match to TRDD2 (5 bases). V was cut by 0 bases and J by 4 bases, with 6 bases left in between. Germline CDR1 is TVYSNPD and CDR2 is GDNSRS (reference sequence). The CDR3 contains 11 residues. CDR3 DNA: TGTGCCTTTAGCTCCTACGATAAACTCATCTTT. The encoded protein is CAFSSYDKLIF.